This TCR beta chain was captured in a study of cytomegalovirus exposure and HLA in healthy donors. At the level of the study: The study placed around 80% of its 350 to 450 genotyped donors in the Caucasian-associated ancestry cluster. Study-level points and caveats: Earlier analysis found most TCR beta V segments productive about 87% or about 30% of the time. Later analysis identified a missense DCLRE1C variant that was linked to TCR beta V- and J-gene trimming.

There are 15 residues in the CDR3. V lost 4 bases and J lost 4; bases outside the gene matches: 8. The V gene's germline CDR1 is SGDLS and CDR2 YYNGEE. A multiplex PCR was run with 60 Vbeta primers and 13 Jbeta primers. Assay used: immunoSEQ multiplex PCR; TCRdb lists only in-frame clones, some missing. Here the sample spans over 70,000 clones, about 67% being singletons. This clone was found once. Its antigen is currently unknown. The specimen was PBMCs. The V gene is TRBV9, the J gene TRBJ2-1, with TRBD1 matching over 7 bases. This TCR was sampled from a man aged 25-45 years in good health and CMV-seronegative. The CDR3 region has the DNA TGTGCCAGCAGCCCGACGGGACAGTCATACAATGAGCAGTTCTTC. It yields the protein CASSPTGQSYNEQFF.